This entry features one T cell receptor (beta chain) sequence. The sample originates from a study of blood T cell repertoires in COVID-19. CDR3 length: 13 amino acids. V was pared by 0 bases and J by 7 bases, with 8 bases between. Germline V gives CDR1 SGDLS, CDR2 YYNGEE. The table came from immunoSEQ multiplex PCR; TCRdb's copy has only in-frame clones and leaves some out. The repertoire has just over 250,000 clones, about 89% of them found once; the top ten carry around 9.5%. The rearrangement links TRBV9 to TRBJ2-1, with D maybe TRBD1 (6 bases). The sample comprised peripheral blood. The origin of this receptor is a man aged 40-55 years who had recovered from COVID-19. The chain's CDR3 is CASSVVGQNEQFF. The CDR3 DNA sequence: TGTGCCAGCAGCGTAGTAGGACAGAATGAGCAGTTCTTC.